This T cell receptor (beta chain) is from a study of blood T cell repertoires in COVID-19 (dated by TCRdb to between 2020 and 2021). Turning to the overall study: The collaborator samples originated in the United States, Italy and Spain and spanned the acute and convalescent phases of COVID-19. Nearly every sample came with metadata listing a de-identified subject ID, COVID-19 status, age in years and sex. The repertoires were made available in a free public database intended to serve as a resource for research on the immune response to SARS-CoV-2. The material from the prospective study consisted of cDNA or gDNA derived from T cells, B-cell-depleted T cells, or PBMCs. The samples were drawn from two sources: the first 160 participants of the ongoing ImmuneRACE study, and 1,200 or so subjects contributed by 6 global collaborators. Where available, HLA class I and class II types were obtained from metadata supplied by the sample provider rather than from assay-based typing. The dataset comprised deeply sampled blood TCRbeta repertoires from subjects exposed to, actively infected with, or recovered from COVID-19.

Concerning this clone: Its recognized antigen is unknown. No base-level quality is on record; no much larger clone is a single base apart.

In the prospective study, participants were 18 to 89 years old, resided in about two dozen geographic areas of the United States, and were enrolled through a virtual design. In the prospective study, participants were assigned to cohorts based on the clinical history participants reported in a screening survey and a study questionnaire. Recovered participants in ImmuneRACE Cohort 3 were defined as having two consecutive negative NP/OP PCR tests, clearance from a healthcare professional, or resolution of symptoms. Mobile phlebotomists in the prospective study collected whole blood, serum and a nasopharyngeal or oropharyngeal swab from every participant. Over a roughly 2-month period, participants in the prospective study had the option of providing additional blood draws and questionnaires. Before DNA extraction, prospective study blood samples were shipped either frozen or at room temperature.

TCRbeta CDR3 regions were amplified from genomic DNA by means of the immunoSEQ Assay, a bias-controlled multiplex PCR. Turning to the authors' computational methods: Within the assay, amplification of reference gene primers was used to estimate how many nucleated cells each sample contained. To quantify the absolute abundance of each unique TCRbeta CDR3 rearrangement, sequence reads were collapsed and filtered. Productive Simpson clonality was computed per sample as the square root of Simpson's diversity index over productive rearrangements. In TCRdb, the immuneACCESS table is reduced to in-frame sequences with V and J assigned. These tables do not hold every clone; where another copy was compared, an unresolved V gene accounts for under half, and the others remain unexplained. D and trimming come from the DNA, and the V and J calls and clone size come from that table. Recorded for this sample are fewer than 400,000 clones; approximately 90% of them occurred a single time. The top ten clonotypes cover about 8.9% of the sample.

Measured from the cysteine to the phenylalanine, the CDR3 is 15 residues long. Only the CDR3 portion is preserved as DNA: 45 bases, with reading frame beginning at the first base. Here is what the overall study found, with its caveats: The amount of clinical and demographic metadata varied by source and participant and was provided uncurated.

The specimen was PBMCs or T cells enriched from blood (not recorded which). The rearranged segments are TRBV21-1 and TRBJ2-7; the table calls TRBD1, which could not be checked here. TRBV21-1 is classified as a pseudogene. The sequence was obtained from a woman under 30 who had recovered from COVID-19. The encoded CDR3 is CASSTETGTTYEQYF. Read as DNA, the sequence is TGTGCCAGCAGCACCGAGACAGGGACAACCTACGAGCAGTACTTC.